This is a list of T cell receptor beta chains from one sample in a study of siplizumab effects on memory and regulatory T cells. Sequenced by immunoSEQ multiplex PCR; TCRdb stores in-frame clones only, minus some. Among over 60,000 clones listed, roughly nine tenths were seen once. Sample: CD8+ T cells sorted from blood. These receptors all come from a human donor in good health. The CDR3 runs from the conserved cysteine through the conserved F or W. A D gene is named only where the DNA matches it firmly. Expanded clones get a size class; other rows say once, few or many, or leave the size out.

D gene	clone size	V gene	J gene	CDR3 DNA	CDR3 protein
-	-	TRBV7-2	TRBJ1-4	TGTGCCAGCAGCATCCGGGCAGCAACTAATGAAAAACTGTTTTTT	CASSIRAATNEKLFF
-	-	TRBV19	TRBJ1-1	TGTGCCAGTAGTATGGGACATCAGAACACTGAAGCTTTCTTT	CASSMGHQNTEAFF
-	-	TRBV14	TRBJ2-7	TGTGCCAGCAGCCAGATTCAGGGTATGGGGGAGCAGTACTTC	CASSQIQGMGEQYF
TRBD2	-	TRBV6-5	TRBJ2-7	TGTGCCAGCAGTTACGGCGGGCTAGCGGGAGGCTACGAGCAGTACTTC	CASSYGGLAGGYEQYF
-	-	TRBV6-1	TRBJ2-3	TGTGCCAGCAGTGGGCTAGAGGATACGCAGTATTTT	CASSGLEDTQYF
-	-	TRBV11-2	TRBJ2-1	TGTGCCAGCAGGATGCCGGGCCCCCCAGATGAGCAGTTCTTC	CASRMPGPPDEQFF
TRBD2	-	TRBV9	TRBJ2-1	TGTGCCAGCAGCGAACCTGGACTAGCGGGTCCCGCGGAGCAGTTCTTC	CASSEPGLAGPAEQFF
-	-	TRBV6-5	TRBJ1-1	TGTGCCAGCAGTTACTCGAGGGGTAGGCGGACTGAAGCTTTCTTT	CASSYSRGRRTEAFF
-	few	TRBV5-6	TRBJ1-5	TGTGCCAGCAGCTTGGGGTCAGGGGATCAGCCCCAGCATTTT	CASSLGSGDQPQHF
TRBD2	-	TRBV6-5	TRBJ2-3	TGTGCCAGCATCACCCGGACTAGCGGGAGCGATACGCAGTATTTT	CASITRTSGSDTQYF
-	-	TRBV7-9	TRBJ2-2	TGTGCCAGCAGCCCGAGGGGGACATCGAACACCGGGGAGCTGTTTTTT	CASSPRGTSNTGELFF
TRBD2	-	TRBV4-1	TRBJ2-1	TGCGCCAGCAGCCAATCAGGACTAGCGGGAGTGGATGAGCAGTTCTTC	CASSQSGLAGVDEQFF
-	-	TRBV11-3	TRBJ2-2	TGTGCCAGCCGGGATTTCAACACCGGGGAGCTGTTTTTT	CASRDFNTGELFF
TRBD2	-	TRBV5-1	TRBJ2-1	TGCGCCAGCAGCCCCAAGCGGGAGGGGTACAATGAGCAGTTCTTC	CASSPKREGYNEQFF
-	-	TRBV19	TRBJ1-1	TGTGCCAGTAGTAGTGGATGGTCCACTGAAGCTTTCTTT	CASSSGWSTEAFF
-	-	TRBV30	TRBJ1-3	TGTGCTCGGGGATCAGGATCTGGAAACACCATATATTTT	CARGSGSGNTIYF
-	-	TRBV11-1	TRBJ2-2	TGTGCCAGCAGCTTAGAAGGGTACACCGGGGAGCTGTTTTTT	CASSLEGYTGELFF
-	-	TRBV4-1	TRBJ1-5	TGCGCCAGCAGCCAAGAATGGAGGGATCAGCCCCAGCATTTT	CASSQEWRDQPQHF
-	-	TRBV9	TRBJ2-5	TGTGCCAGCAGCGTAGAATCCGGGAGTGGTGAGACCCAGTACTTC	CASSVESGSGETQYF
TRBD1	-	TRBV6-5	TRBJ2-1	TGTGCCAGCAGTACAGGGGGGGAGCAGTTCTTC	CASSTGGEQFF
-	-	TRBV4-1	TRBJ1-1	TGCGCCAGCAGGACGGAAACAATGAACACTGAAGCTTTCTTT	CASRTETMNTEAFF
-	-	TRBV20-1	TRBJ1-2	TGCAGTGCCCGGACGTCCGATGGCTACACCTTC	CSARTSDGYTF
TRBD1	-	TRBV6-1	TRBJ1-1	TGTGCCAGCAGGGCACAGGGGGCTGGAACTGAAGCTTTCTTT	CASRAQGAGTEAFF
TRBD2	once	TRBV7-9	TRBJ2-1	TGTGCCAGCAGCTTAGCAGAGGCGGGAGGGCCCCATGAGCAGTTCTTC	CASSLAEAGGPHEQFF
-	-	TRBV27	TRBJ2-1	TGTGCCAGCAGTTTATCCTTCGGGGGTGAGCAGTTCTTC	CASSLSFGGEQFF
TRBD1	-	TRBV27	TRBJ2-7	TGTGCCAGCGGCTGGACAGGCGGCTACGAGCAGTACTTC	CASGWTGGYEQYF
-	once	TRBV6-1	TRBJ1-2	TGTGCCATATCGGACATAAACTATGGCTACACCTTC	CAISDINYGYTF
-	few	TRBV29-1	TRBJ1-1	TGCAGCGTTTTCAGGGTCGAGAACACTGAAGCTTTCTTT	CSVFRVENTEAFF
TRBD2	-	TRBV13	TRBJ2-4	TGTGCCAGCAGCCCCGGCGGGGGGTCGGGCAAAAACATTCAGTACTTC	CASSPGGGSGKNIQYF
-	-	TRBV6-6	TRBJ2-7	TGTGCCAGCAGTTACTCCCAGGGTGGCGAGCAGTACTTC	CASSYSQGGEQYF
TRBD1	once	TRBV6-5	TRBJ2-2	TGTGCCAGCAGGGACAGGGGGGACACCGGGGAGCTGTTTTTT	CASRDRGDTGELFF
TRBD1	-	TRBV5-4	TRBJ1-5	TGTGCCAGCAGCTTGGCCGCGACAGGGGGAAGGCAGCCCCAGCATTTT	CASSLAATGGRQPQHF
-	few	TRBV29-1	TRBJ1-1	TGCAGCGTGGGTATGAACACTGAAGCTTTCTTT	CSVGMNTEAFF
TRBD2	-	TRBV9	TRBJ2-3	TGTGCCAGCAGCGTACAGGGAGGGTCAGATACGCAGTATTTT	CASSVQGGSDTQYF
TRBD1	-	TRBV6-6	TRBJ2-7	TGTGCCAGCAGCTACTTGGGGACAGGGGGCCTCGACGAGCAGTACTTC	CASSYLGTGGLDEQYF
-	-	TRBV7-9	TRBJ1-5	TGTGCCAGCAGCTTAGTCGGGGGAAATCAGCCCCAGCATTTT	CASSLVGGNQPQHF
TRBD1	few	TRBV19	TRBJ1-5	TGTGCCAGTCGACAGGGGATTCAGCCCCAGCATTTT	CASRQGIQPQHF
-	-	TRBV6-5	TRBJ2-7	TGTGCCAGCAGTGCACAGGGTGAGCTCCACGAGCAGTACTTC	CASSAQGELHEQYF
-	few	TRBV7-7	TRBJ1-3	TGTGCCAGCAGCTTTACAGGTTCTGGAAACACCATATATTTT	CASSFTGSGNTIYF
-	-	TRBV7-9	TRBJ1-2	TGTGCCAGCAGCTTATTCGCGAATGGCTACACCTTC	CASSLFANGYTF